This T cell receptor (beta chain) was recovered during a study of CD8 T cells in ankylosing spondylitis. Study-wide points: Eight or nine highly homologous variants formed a TCR beta motif that appeared characteristic of ankylosing spondylitis blood. Reportedly, disease-linked clones are significantly enriched in ankylosing spondylitis patients' matched synovial fluid.

The germline V and J ends were trimmed by 3 bases and 5 bases, with 14 bases remaining between them. The CDR3 loop spans 14 amino acids. Germline loops: CDR1 SGHNT, CDR2 YENEEA. TCRdb re-called the 5' RACE reads with MiXCR, one entry per CDR3 protein. The top ten hold around 17% of the sample, which has 300,000 to 400,000 distinct CDR3 sequences, approximately 20% seen once. This clonotype was counted a few times. No antigen is known for it. The source of this sequence is a male donor with ankylosing spondylitis. The rearrangement links TRBV11-3 to TRBJ2-7; a possible D gene is TRBD1 (5 bases). The sequenced sample consisted of blood, either unsorted or a sorted T cell fraction (not recorded which). CDR3 sequence reads: CASSLEAREDEQYF. CDR3 bases: TGTGCCAGCAGCTTGGAAGCCAGGGAAGACGAGCAGTACTTC.